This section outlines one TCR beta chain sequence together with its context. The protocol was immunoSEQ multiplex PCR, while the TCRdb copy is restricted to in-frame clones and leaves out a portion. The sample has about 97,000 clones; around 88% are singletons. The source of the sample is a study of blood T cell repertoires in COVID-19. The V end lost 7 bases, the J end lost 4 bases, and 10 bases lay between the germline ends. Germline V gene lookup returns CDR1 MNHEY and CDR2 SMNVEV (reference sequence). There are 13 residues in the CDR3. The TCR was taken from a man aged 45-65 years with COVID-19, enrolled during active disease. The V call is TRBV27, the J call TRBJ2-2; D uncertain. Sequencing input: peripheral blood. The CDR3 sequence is CASTVIPTGELFF. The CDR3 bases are TGTGCCAGCACGGTAATTCCCACCGGGGAGCTGTTTTTT.